One T cell receptor (beta chain) is described in this entry. Its antigen is not identified. A library of TCRbeta sequences, prepared with unique molecular identifiers, was generated. TCRdb reprocessed the PCR reads with MiXCR, giving one entry per CDR3 protein. Of a few hundred thousand distinct CDR3 sequences detected, 25% to 30% appear once; the ten largest clones hold 36%. Germline V gene sequence: CDR1 KGHSH, CDR2 LQKENI. The CDR3 runs to 18 residues. The J segment lost 3 bases and the V segment lost 2 bases, leaving 12 bases of the junction unmatched. This entry belongs to a study of T-cell reconstitution after alpha-beta-depleted transplantation in children. Study observations and caveats: Most T-cell counts and diversity one year after the transplant came from T cells that were newly produced.

The V call is TRBV18, the J call TRBJ1-5; 8 nucleotides agree with TRBD1. The source is a boy under two years old with Wiskott-Aldrich syndrome, due to receive a stem cell transplant. This specimen was PBMCs, taken before TCRalphabeta/CD19-depleted stem cell transplant. The CDR3 DNA follows: TGTGCCAGCTCACCAAAAAAGGGAACAGGGGGTATCAATCAGCCCCAGCATTTT. It yields the protein CASSPKKGTGGINQPQHF. Complete variable domain (other parts from reference TRBV18 and TRBJ1-5): NAGVMQNPRHLVRRRGQEARLRCSPMKGHSHVYWYRQLPEEGLKFMVYLQKENIIDESGMPKERFSAEFPKEGPSILRIQQVVRGDSAAYFCASSPKKGTGGINQPQHFGDGTRLSIL.